This passage covers 24 T cell receptor beta chains from one sample sequenced in a study of T cell responses to AZD1222 COVID-19 vaccine. Clones were sequenced by immunoSEQ multiplex PCR, and TCRdb holds only the in-frame ones, with some missing. Among roughly 45,000 clones listed, approximately 88% were seen once. The specimen comprised peripheral blood, sampled 28 days after the second AZD1222 dose. The receptors derive from an adult who received the AZD1222 COVID-19 vaccine.

The chain couples TRBV6-5 to TRBJ2-7; possible D gene TRBD1, 5 bases. Germline V gene sequence: CDR1 MNHEY, CDR2 SVGAGI. CDR3 length: 13 residues. Trimming cost V 10 bases and J 2 bases, with 15 bases left between them. The CDR3: CATQGLSAYEQYF. CDR3 DNA: TGTGCCACTCAGGGTCTATCGGCCTACGAGCAGTACTTC.

This chain uses TRBV28 with TRBJ1-4; D gene uncertain. The V gene lost 6 bases and the J gene lost 8 bases, with 13 bases spanning the gap. CDR1 is MDHEN, CDR2 SYDVKM, per germline. This CDR3 has 13 residues. The CDR3 nucleotides read TGTGCCAGCAGCCGCGGGCCGGGGGAAAAACTGTTTTTT. Amino acids: CASSRGPGEKLFF. Supplemented by reference TRBV28 and TRBJ1-4, the full variable domain reads DVKVTQSSRYLVKRTGEKVFLECVQDMDHENMFWYRQDPGLGLRLIYFSYDVKMKEKGDIPEGYSVSREKKERFSLILESASTNQTSMYLCASSRGPGEKLFFGSGTQLSVL.

This clone appeared once. The V gene is TRBV5-8, the J gene TRBJ1-4, with D uncertain. From germline, CDR1 is SGHTS and CDR2 YDEGEE. V was pared by 0 bases and J by 6 bases, with 9 bases between. The CDR3 covers 14 residues. The DNA for the CDR3 is TGTGCCAGCAGCTTGGGCAAAGGACATGAAAAACTGTTTTTT. Protein sequence: CASSLGKGHEKLFF.

The chain couples TRBV10-2 to TRBJ2-7; 7 nucleotides align to TRBD1. J was trimmed by 7 bases and V by 4 bases; bases with no gene match: 13. CDR1 is WSHSY, CDR2 SAAADI, per germline. The CDR3 is 15 residues long. The CDR3 loop reads CASSVSGTGASEQYF. The CDR3 DNA follows: TGCGCCAGCAGTGTTAGTGGTACAGGGGCGAGTGAGCAGTACTTC.

The J gene is TRBJ1-1, the V gene TRBV2; D might be TRBD1 (5 bases). CDR1 SNHLY and CDR2 FYNNEI come from the germline V gene. The germline V and J ends were trimmed by 7 bases and 3 bases, with 6 bases remaining between them. The CDR3 loop spans 11 amino acids. The CDR3 DNA is TGTGCCAGCATGGGGGACACTGAAGCTTTCTTT. This sequence encodes CASMGDTEAFF. Filled out from reference TRBV2 and TRBJ1-1, the complete variable domain reads EPEVTQTPSHQVTQMGQEVILRCVPISNHLYFYWYRQILGQKVEFLVSFYNNEISEKSEIFDDQFSVERPDGSNFTLKIRSTKLEDSAMYFCASMGDTEAFFGQGTRLTVV.

This clone showed up just once. CDR3: CASSTWGGNQFF. The CDR3 nucleotides are TGTGCCAGCAGCACCTGGGGGGGTAATCAGTTCTTC. V is TRBV7-2 and J is TRBJ2-1; the match to TRBD2 covers 7 bases. The CDR3 covers 12 residues. V shed 5 bases, J shed 13 bases, and the junction held 8 bases outside the gene matches. CDR1 is SGHTA, CDR2 FQGNSA, per germline. Based on the CDR3 plus reference TRBV7-2 and TRBJ2-1, the full variable domain is GAGVSQSPSNKVTEKGKDVELRCDPISGHTALYWYRQSLGQGLEFLIYFQGNSAPDKSGLPSDRFSAERTGGSVSTLTIQRTQQEDSAVYLCASSTWGGNQFFGPGTRLTVL.

This chain connects TRBV19 to TRBJ1-5, with D perhaps matching TRBD1 (6 bases). V lost 8 bases, J lost 9 bases, and 17 bases lay in between. The CDR3 runs 13 residues. Germline V gives CDR1 LNHDA, CDR2 SQIVND (reference sequence). The CDR3 here is CASAYRESSPQHF. The CDR3 bases are TGTGCCAGTGCGTACAGGGAATCCTCGCCCCAGCATTTT.

CDR3 bases: TGTGCCAGCAGCTTGGACAGGGCCACTGAAGCTTTCTTT. Amino acid sequence: CASSLDRATEAFF. This chain joins TRBV7-9 and TRBJ1-1; the match to TRBD1 covers 8 bases. V lost 3 bases, J lost 4 bases, and 1 base stayed unmatched. Germline CDR1 SEHNR, CDR2 FQNEAQ (reference sequence). The CDR3 runs to 13 residues.

The chain recombines TRBV5-1 with TRBJ2-5; maybe TRBD1 (6 bases). V was clipped by 5 bases and J by 1 base, with 6 bases between them. The germline gives CDR1 SGHRS, CDR2 YFSETQ. The CDR3 length is 12 residues. This chain's CDR3 is CASRDSQETQYF. For the CDR3, the DNA is TGCGCCAGCAGGGACAGCCAAGAGACCCAGTACTTC.

This chain joins TRBV11-3 and TRBJ2-7; TRBD2 aligns across 11 bases. The CDR3 covers 15 residues. J gave up 2 bases and V 2 bases, and 2 bases lay outside the gene matches. The V gene's germline CDR1 is SGHNT and CDR2 YENEEA. CDR3 DNA sequence: TGTGCCAGCAGCTTAACTAGCGGGGGCACCTACGAGCAGTACTTC. Amino acids: CASSLTSGGTYEQYF.

The chain joins TRBV5-4 to TRBJ1-2; TRBD1 matches 8 bases. Trimming removed 0 bases from V and 8 bases from J; junction bases left unmatched: 12. The CDR3 consists of 16 residues. Germline assignment: CDR1 SGHNT and CDR2 YYREEE (reference sequence). The CDR3 here is CASSLAFRGPQEGYTF. CDR3 bases: TGTGCCAGCAGCTTGGCCTTCAGGGGGCCTCAGGAAGGCTACACCTTC.

The gene calls are TRBV19 and TRBJ1-5; maybe TRBD1 (5 bases). Deletions cut 5 bases from V and 1 base from J, with 12 bases between. The germline V gene has CDR1 LNHDA and CDR2 SQIVND (reference sequence). The CDR3 is 15 residues long. CDR3 region: CASSDRGGSNQPQHF. CDR3 nucleotide sequence: TGTGCCAGTAGTGACCGGGGGGGAAGCAATCAGCCCCAGCATTTT.

The gene calls are TRBV29-1 and TRBJ2-3, with TRBD2 identical over 10 bases. Germline values: CDR1 SQVTM, CDR2 ANQGSEA. V gave up 3 bases and J gave up 4 bases; unmatched junction bases: 7. This CDR3 contains 15 residues. CDR3 sequence: CSVDHSGGIADTQYF. The CDR3 nucleotides are TGCAGCGTTGACCATAGCGGGGGGATCGCAGATACGCAGTATTTT.

The chain is built from TRBV6-5 and TRBJ2-7; tentatively, D is TRBD1 (6 bases). Germline assignment: CDR1 MNHEY and CDR2 SVGAGI. CDR3 size: 15 residues. Trimming stripped 2 bases from V and 3 bases from J, with 14 bases between. The CDR3 DNA follows: TGTGCCAGCAGTTACCGGCAGGGGATGGTCTACGAGCAGTACTTC. This gives the protein CASSYRQGMVYEQYF.

The chain employs TRBV5-1 and TRBJ1-6; no clear D gene. The germline V and J ends were trimmed by 4 bases and 3 bases, with 11 bases remaining between them. The germline V gene has CDR1 SGHRS and CDR2 YFSETQ. The CDR3 runs 15 residues. CDR3 region: CASSTGRSYNSPLHF. CDR3 bases: TGCGCCAGCAGCACTGGACGGAGCTATAATTCACCCCTCCACTTT.

This clone appeared once. The chain employs TRBV4-1 and TRBJ2-1; weak D call: TRBD1 (6 bases). This CDR3 is 14 amino acids long. Between the trimmed V and J ends, which lost 0 bases and 7 bases, there was a span of 10 bases. Germline V gene data show CDR1 as MGHRA and CDR2 as YSYEKL. CDR3 coding DNA: TGCGCCAGCAGCCAAGATCCAGGGGAGAATGAGCAGTTCTTC. Translating it yields CASSQDPGENEQFF.

V is TRBV28 and J is TRBJ2-5; D might be TRBD2 (6 bases). From germline, CDR1 is MDHEN and CDR2 SYDVKM. The length of the CDR3 is 14 residues. V gave up 6 bases and J gave up 5 bases, with 16 bases separating them. The CDR3 reads CASRPSRREETQYF. CDR3 sequence (DNA): TGTGCCAGCAGGCCCAGTAGGAGGGAGGAGACCCAGTACTTC.

This clone was recorded a few times. This chain joins TRBV11-2 and TRBJ2-7, with 9 bases fitting TRBD1. Germline V CDR1 and CDR2: SGHAT, FQNNGV. The J segment lost 7 bases and the V segment lost 4 bases, leaving 20 bases of the junction unmatched. This CDR3 is 18 amino acids long. CDR3 sequence: CASSSYNLGQGLMWEQYF. CDR3 DNA sequence: TGTGCCAGCAGCTCCTATAACCTCGGACAGGGGTTAATGTGGGAGCAGTACTTC.

The chain couples TRBV6-5 to TRBJ1-2; 8 bases match TRBD1. The CDR3 loop spans 13 amino acids. J lost 3 bases, V lost 6 bases, and 3 bases had no gene match. Germline V CDR1 and CDR2: MNHEY, SVGAGI. The CDR3 protein is CASSQGADYGYTF. In DNA, the CDR3 is TGTGCCAGCAGCCAGGGGGCGGACTATGGCTACACCTTC.

This clone showed up just a few times. The chain joins TRBV7-2 to TRBJ2-7, with 9 bases matching TRBD2. This CDR3 is built from 15 residues. Trimming removed 1 base from V and 2 bases from J; junction bases left unmatched: 3. Looked up from germline, CDR1 is SGHTA and CDR2 is FQGNSA. The CDR3 bases are TGTGCCAGCAGCTTAGTCGGCGGGGGGGCCTACGAGCAGTACTTC. It translates to CASSLVGGGAYEQYF.

This CDR3 reads CASSVVEGGYTF. In DNA form, the CDR3 reads TGTGCCAGCAGCGTAGTGGAGGGAGGGTACACCTTC. The chain has TRBV9 and TRBJ1-2; D not certain. The V and J ends lost 0 bases and 11 bases respectively, with 11 bases between them. The CDR3 has 12 residues. Germline lookup yields CDR1 SGDLS and CDR2 YYNGEE.

This chain joins TRBV3-1 (or the pseudogene TRBV3-2) and TRBJ2-1; D may be TRBD2 (7 bases). Germline V gene sequence: CDR1 LGHDT, CDR2 YNNKEL (reference sequence). V was clipped by 6 bases and J by 7 bases, with 19 bases between them. CDR3 length: 15 residues. CDR3 DNA: TGTGCCAGCAGTTCCCGCGGGGGCCGGGGGAATGAGCAGTTCTTC. Translating it yields CASSSRGGRGNEQFF.

The chain uses TRBV7-2 and TRBJ1-4, with 8 bases lining up with TRBD1. The CDR3 consists of 13 residues. V shed 6 bases and J 8 bases; nucleotides not matched to a gene: 5. Germline CDR1 is SGHTA and CDR2 is FQGNSA. CDR3 in amino acids: CASRQGVGEKLFF. DNA for the CDR3: TGTGCCAGCAGACAGGGGGTCGGCGAAAAACTGTTTTTT. The full variable domain, with the rest looked up from reference TRBV7-2 and TRBJ1-4, is GAGVSQSPSNKVTEKGKDVELRCDPISGHTALYWYRQSLGQGLEFLIYFQGNSAPDKSGLPSDRFSAERTGGSVSTLTIQRTQQEDSAVYLCASRQGVGEKLFFGSGTQLSVL.

The chain couples TRBV12-5 to TRBJ1-5, with D perhaps TRBD1 (5 bases). The CDR3 extends over 15 amino acids. Trimming stripped 7 bases from V and 3 bases from J, with 16 bases between. The germline gives CDR1 LGHNT, CDR2 FRNRAP. CDR3 loop: CASARDGLINQPQHF. The DNA of the CDR3 is TGTGCTAGTGCCAGGGACGGCTTAATCAATCAGCCCCAGCATTTT. The entire variable domain, with the rest obtained from reference TRBV12-5 and TRBJ1-5, is as follows: DARVTQTPRHKVTEMGQEVTMRCQPILGHNTVFWYRQTMMQGLELLAYFRNRAPLDDSGMPKDRFSAEMPDATLATLKIQPSEPRDSAVYFCASARDGLINQPQHFGDGTRLSIL.